This is a list of T cell receptor beta chains from one sample in a study of siplizumab effects on memory and regulatory T cells. Sequencing used immunoSEQ multiplex PCR; TCRdb keeps in-frame clones, though not all of them. The table has about 120,000 clones, 93% seen once. The sequencing input was non-Treg CD4+ T cells sorted from blood. All receptors come from a human donor in good health. The CDR3 runs from the conserved cysteine through the conserved F or W. Fields, in order: J gene, D gene, V gene, CDR3 length, clone size, CDR3 protein, CDR3 DNA. The D gene is left open where the match is weak. Clone size is not always given. Where it is, it says once, few, many or a class for expanded clones.

>TRBJ1-2|NA|TRBV25-1|17|NA
CASSDFGRGTDLYGYTF
TGTGCCAGCAGTGATTTCGGCAGGGGAACGGACCTCTATGGCTACACCTTC
>TRBJ1-1|NA|TRBV7-2|13|NA
CASSHGRLSEAFF
TGTGCCAGCAGCCACGGACGGCTAAGCGAAGCTTTCTTT
>TRBJ1-4|NA|TRBV6-5|14|NA
CASRGGRSNEKLFF
TGTGCCAGCAGGGGGGGCAGGTCTAATGAAAAACTGTTTTTT
>TRBJ2-1|NA|TRBV6-4|16|NA
CASRVGNGGSVYEQFF
TGTGCCAGCAGGGTCGGAAACGGGGGATCGGTTTATGAGCAGTTCTTC
>TRBJ2-7|NA|TRBV5-5|15|NA
CASSKWTLDSYEQYF
TGTGCCAGCAGCAAATGGACGCTTGACTCCTACGAGCAGTACTTC
>TRBJ2-3|NA|TRBV18|15|NA
CASSPTGQATDTQYF
TGTGCCAGCTCACCTACGGGACAAGCCACAGATACGCAGTATTTT
>TRBJ1-2|NA|TRBV6-5|13|once
CATKVGGGYGYTF
TGTGCCACCAAAGTGGGGGGCGGCTATGGCTACACCTTC
>TRBJ2-7|NA|TRBV13|16|NA
CASSLVGARLSYEQYF
TGTGCCAGCAGCTTGGTTGGTGCGCGGCTCTCCTACGAGCAGTACTTC
>TRBJ2-3|NA|TRBV4-3|15|NA
CASSQQGGGPDTQYF
TGCGCCAGCAGCCAACAGGGTGGAGGGCCAGATACGCAGTATTTT
>TRBJ2-2|NA|TRBV6-5|16|NA
CASSYSLGVGTGELFF
TGTGCCAGCAGTTACTCTCTAGGAGTAGGGACCGGGGAGCTGTTTTTT
>TRBJ2-7|NA|TRBV12-5|16|NA
CASGLPTGQAAYEQYF
TGTGCTAGTGGTCTACCGACGGGGCAGGCCGCCTACGAGCAGTACTTC
>TRBJ2-7|TRBD2|TRBV7-2|14|NA
CASSLTGGAYEQYF
TGTGCCAGCAGCTTAACGGGGGGGGCCTACGAGCAGTACTTC
>TRBJ1-2|NA|TRBV15|15|NA
CATSRDRASNYGYTF
TGTGCCACCAGCAGAGACAGGGCGTCTAACTATGGCTACACCTTC
>TRBJ1-1|TRBD1|TRBV27|15|NA
CASSWDRGPGTEAFF
TGTGCCAGCAGCTGGGACAGGGGGCCGGGAACTGAAGCTTTCTTT
>TRBJ2-5|TRBD2|TRBV15|16|NA
CATSTFTSGGAETQYF
TGTGCCACCAGCACCTTCACTAGCGGGGGGGCCGAGACCCAGTACTTC
>TRBJ1-1|NA|TRBV6-5|13|NA
CASLRGVGTEAFF
TGTGCCAGCCTCAGGGGTGTGGGCACTGAAGCTTTCTTT
>TRBJ2-1|NA|TRBV9|15|NA
CASSPGLGPYNEQFF
TGTGCCAGCAGCCCCGGTTTGGGACCCTACAATGAGCAGTTCTTC
>TRBJ1-2|TRBD1|TRBV19|15|NA
CASITGQGAFYGYTF
TGTGCCAGTATCACCGGACAGGGGGCTTTCTATGGCTACACCTTC
>TRBJ2-3|NA|TRBV6-1|15|NA
CASSEAGGWGGTQYF
TGTGCCAGCAGTGAAGCCGGAGGGTGGGGAGGTACGCAGTATTTT
>TRBJ2-3|NA|TRBV6-6|15|NA
CASTKPETSTDTQYF
TGTGCCAGCACCAAGCCCGAAACGAGCACAGATACGCAGTATTTT
>TRBJ1-2|TRBD1|TRBV5-1|14|NA
CASSERQGAEGYTF
TGCGCCAGCAGCGAAAGACAGGGGGCGGAGGGCTACACCTTC
>TRBJ2-5|TRBD1|TRBV5-4|13|NA
CASSSGGEETQYF
TGTGCCAGCAGCTCAGGGGGTGAGGAGACCCAGTACTTC
>TRBJ2-7|NA|TRBV5-1|14|NA
CASRPTSGGYEQYF
TGCGCCAGCAGACCTACATCTGGCGGGTACGAGCAGTACTTC
>TRBJ2-3|TRBD2|TRBV5-1|15|NA
CASSLLAGGTDTQYF
TGCGCCAGCAGCTTGCTAGCGGGGGGCACAGATACGCAGTATTTT
>TRBJ1-1|TRBD1|TRBV2|14|NA
CASSLDRYDTEAFF
TGTGCCAGCAGCCTGGACAGGTACGACACTGAAGCTTTCTTT
>TRBJ2-7|NA|TRBV6-5|14|NA
CASLKGTQVYEQYF
TGTGCCAGCTTGAAGGGAACTCAAGTCTACGAGCAGTACTTC
>TRBJ1-2|TRBD1|TRBV28|14|NA
CASSLHTGQGVSPF
TGTGCCAGCAGTTTACACACGGGACAGGGGGTCTCACCCTTC
>TRBJ2-5|TRBD1|TRBV5-1|16|once
CASSLGQEVMGETQYF
TGCGCCAGCAGCTTAGGACAGGAAGTTATGGGAGAGACCCAGTACTTC
>TRBJ1-1|NA|TRBV27|14|NA
CASSSSPLNTEAFF
TGTGCCAGCTCTTCAAGCCCTCTGAACACTGAAGCTTTCTTT
>TRBJ1-2|NA|TRBV7-2|16|NA
CASSLVPGVPLDGYTF
TGTGCCAGCAGCTTAGTTCCGGGTGTTCCCCTAGATGGCTACACCTTC
>TRBJ1-1|NA|TRBV2|13|NA
CASSWGEATEAFF
TGTGCCAGCAGCTGGGGGGAGGCCACTGAAGCTTTCTTT
>TRBJ1-5|NA|TRBV28|15|NA
CASSTRLGGNQPQHF
TGTGCCAGCAGTACCCGGCTTGGGGGCAATCAGCCCCAGCATTTT
>TRBJ1-3|TRBD1|TRBV9|16|NA
CASSARDSNSGNTIYF
TGTGCCAGCAGCGCTAGGGACAGCAACTCTGGAAACACCATATATTTT
>TRBJ1-2|NA|TRBV4-2|15|NA
CASSQVKDSIYGYTF
TGTGCCAGCAGCCAAGTTAAAGACAGCATTTATGGCTACACCTTC
>TRBJ2-1|NA|TRBV5-1|14|NA
CASSLGGSSNEQFF
TGCGCCAGCAGCTTGGGGGGCTCCTCAAATGAGCAGTTCTTC
>TRBJ2-1|TRBD1|TRBV6-1|14|NA
CASRDDRAYNEQFF
TGTGCCAGCAGGGACGACAGGGCCTACAATGAGCAGTTCTTC
>TRBJ2-2|TRBD1|TRBV2|15|NA
CASTDRGSNTGELFF
TGTGCCAGCACCGACAGGGGTTCGAACACCGGGGAGCTGTTTTTT
>TRBJ2-7|TRBD1|TRBV27|13|few
CASSNRGAYEQYF
TGTGCCAGCAGTAACAGGGGCGCCTACGAGCAGTACTTC